This T cell receptor (beta chain) was sequenced during a study of T-cell memory formation after mild COVID-19. Study outcomes and limitations: Cross-reactive memory apparently joined, as some responding clones appeared in pre-infection memory.

The CDR3 is 16 amino acids. Germline V CDR1 and CDR2: SGHTA, FQGTGA. V was shortened by 4 bases and J by 0 bases, with 13 bases between the two germline ends. From the 5' RACE reads, TCRdb called clonotypes with MiXCR, one entry per CDR3 protein. The sample lists some 300,000 distinct CDR3 sequences; less than 25% were seen once. The sample holds a few counts of this clonotype. No antigen is known for it. The receptor comes from a man aged 18-30 years who had mild COVID-19 (a few samples of this study predate the infection). Cell type and time point are not known. The V gene is TRBV7-3, the J gene TRBJ2-1; the D gene is possibly TRBD2 (5 bases). What was sequenced was PBMCs or a T cell subset sorted from them (not recorded which). CDR3 protein: CASSYIAISSYNEQFF. The CDR3 region has the DNA TGTGCCAGCAGCTATATAGCGATTAGCTCCTACAATGAGCAGTTCTTC.